This T cell receptor (beta chain) came from a study of blood T cell repertoires in COVID-19. At the level of the study: Sample material is recorded as cDNA or gDNA derived from T cells, B-cell-depleted T cells, or PBMCs.

Germline V gene sequence: CDR1 SGDLS, CDR2 YYNGEE. The CDR3 has 15 residues. The V and J ends lost 4 bases and 2 bases, in that order; junction bases with no gene match: 3. Produced via immunoSEQ multiplex PCR; TCRdb's table is partial and in-frame only. The repertoire holds 100,000 to 120,000 clones, with about 90% as singletons. This receptor was taken from a human donor in a cohort sampled during active COVID-19. The V call is TRBV9, the J call TRBJ2-1; 10 bases align to TRBD2. Material: peripheral blood. CDR3 coding DNA: TGTGCCAGCAGCTTAGCGGGAGGACCCTACAATGAGCAGTTCTTC. Protein sequence: CASSLAGGPYNEQFF.